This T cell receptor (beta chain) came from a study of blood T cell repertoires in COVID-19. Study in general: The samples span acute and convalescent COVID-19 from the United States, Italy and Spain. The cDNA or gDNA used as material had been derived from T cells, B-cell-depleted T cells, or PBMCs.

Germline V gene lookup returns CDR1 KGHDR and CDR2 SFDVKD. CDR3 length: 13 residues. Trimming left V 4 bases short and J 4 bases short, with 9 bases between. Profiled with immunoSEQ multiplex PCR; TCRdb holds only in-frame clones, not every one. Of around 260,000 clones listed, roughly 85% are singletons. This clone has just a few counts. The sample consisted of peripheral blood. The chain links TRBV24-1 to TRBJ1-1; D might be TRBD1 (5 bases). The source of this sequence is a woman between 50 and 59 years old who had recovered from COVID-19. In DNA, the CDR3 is TGTGCCACCAGTGAGTCAGGGATCACTGAAGCTTTCTTT. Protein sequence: CATSESGITEAFF.